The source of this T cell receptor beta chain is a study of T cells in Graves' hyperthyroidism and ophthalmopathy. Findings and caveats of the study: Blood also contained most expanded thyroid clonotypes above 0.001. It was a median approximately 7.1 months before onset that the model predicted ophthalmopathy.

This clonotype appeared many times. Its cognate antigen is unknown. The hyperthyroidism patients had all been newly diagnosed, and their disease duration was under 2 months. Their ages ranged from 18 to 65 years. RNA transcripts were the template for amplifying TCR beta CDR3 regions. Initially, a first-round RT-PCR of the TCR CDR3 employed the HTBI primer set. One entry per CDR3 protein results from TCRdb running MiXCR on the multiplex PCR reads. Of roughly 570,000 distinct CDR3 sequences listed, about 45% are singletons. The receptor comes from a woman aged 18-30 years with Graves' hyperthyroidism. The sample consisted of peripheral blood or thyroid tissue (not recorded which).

The CDR3 DNA sequence: TGCAGCGTGGCCACGACGGGGCACTGGCAAGAGACCCAGTACTTC. Amino acids: CSVATTGHWQETQYF. V usage is TRBV29-1 and J usage is TRBJ2-5; TRBD1 or TRBD2 may be the D gene (5 bases each). The CDR3 has 15 amino acids. The V gene's germline CDR1 is SQVTM and CDR2 ANQGSEA. V shed 6 bases and J shed 2 bases, with 19 bases lying between them.